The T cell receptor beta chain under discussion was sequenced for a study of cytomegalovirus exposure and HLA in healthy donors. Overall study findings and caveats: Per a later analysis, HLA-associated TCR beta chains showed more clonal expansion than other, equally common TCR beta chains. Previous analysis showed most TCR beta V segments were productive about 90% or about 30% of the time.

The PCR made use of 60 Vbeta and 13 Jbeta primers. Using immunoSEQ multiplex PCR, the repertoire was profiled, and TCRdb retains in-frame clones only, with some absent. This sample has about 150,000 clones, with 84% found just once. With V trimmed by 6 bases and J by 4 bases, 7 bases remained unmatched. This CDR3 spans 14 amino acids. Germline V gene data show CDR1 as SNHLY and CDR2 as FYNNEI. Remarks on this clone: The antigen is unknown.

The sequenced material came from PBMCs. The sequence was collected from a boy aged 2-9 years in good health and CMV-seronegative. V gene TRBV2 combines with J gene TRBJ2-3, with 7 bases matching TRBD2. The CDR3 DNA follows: TGTGCCAGCAGCCCCAGCGGGAAGGCAGATACGCAGTATTTT. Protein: CASSPSGKADTQYF. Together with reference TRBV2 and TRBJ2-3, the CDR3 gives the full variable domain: EPEVTQTPSHQVTQMGQEVILRCVPISNHLYFYWYRQILGQKVEFLVSFYNNEISEKSEIFDDQFSVERPDGSNFTLKIRSTKLEDSAMYFCASSPSGKADTQYFGPGTRLTVL.